The 21 T cell receptor beta chains given below trace back to one sample, sequenced in a study of monozygotic twins with inflammatory bowel disease (dated by TCRdb to between 2019 and 2020). Receptor amplification or capture employed 5' RACE. The sequencing machine was an Illumina HiSeq 2500. TCRdb reprocessed the reads, so every CDR3 protein sequence counts as one entry and DNA is not shown. The sample has 210,000 or so distinct CDR3 sequences on record. The ten largest clones capture roughly 8% of the sample. Material for sequencing was blood. These receptors were collected from a human donor with ulcerative colitis or Crohn's disease, or a healthy co-twin of an affected twin (not recorded which).

The chain recombines TRBV7-9 with TRBJ1-1; TCRdb outputs TRBD1, but without DNA this stays unchecked. The CDR3 contains 14 residues. Germline CDR1 and CDR2: SEHNR and FQNEAQ (reference sequence). CDR3 sequence: CASSPGGRNTEAFF.

CDR3 region: CASSQDRTALYGYTF. The chain recombines TRBV3-1 with TRBJ1-2. This CDR3 has 15 residues. Germline CDR1 and CDR2: LGHDT and YNNKEL (reference sequence).

The chain recombines TRBV5-1 with TRBJ2-1. This CDR3 is built from 14 residues. Germline V gene sequence: CDR1 SGHRS, CDR2 YFSETQ. The CDR3 is CASSLDRVGSEQFF.

The chain joins TRBV4-2 to TRBJ2-5; without DNA, the TCRdb call of TRBD1 cannot be checked. From germline, CDR1 is LGHNA and CDR2 YNFKEQ. CDR3 length: 15 amino acids. This CDR3 reads CASSQNPGEEETQYF.

The V call is TRBV5-6, the J call TRBJ2-1; the D gene TCRdb calls, TRBD2, cannot be checked with no DNA. The CDR3 sequence is 16 residues long. Germline V gene data show CDR1 as SGHDT and CDR2 as YYEEEE. CDR3 residues: CASSLLAGATYNEQFF.

The chain is built from TRBV3-1 and TRBJ2-5; TCRdb names TRBD2, which stays unverified in the absence of DNA. This CDR3 contains 13 residues. Germline V gene data show CDR1 as LGHDT and CDR2 as YNNKEL (reference sequence). The CDR3 protein is CASSRGGEETQYF.

The rearrangement joins TRBV7-9 to TRBJ1-2; TCRdb returns TRBD1, unconfirmable since there is no DNA. The CDR3 consists of 17 residues. Germline V CDR1 and CDR2: SEHNR, FQNEAQ (reference sequence). CDR3 loop: CASSFGQASAPDYGYTF.

V gene TRBV27 combines with J gene TRBJ2-1; the D call from TCRdb, TRBD2, cannot be confirmed without DNA. Germline V gene data show CDR1 as MNHEY and CDR2 as SMNVEV (reference sequence). CDR3 length equals 17 residues. The CDR3 sequence is CASSLSYSGGAYNEQFF.

The chain recombines TRBV6-2 or TRBV6-3 with TRBJ2-1; TCRdb's D gene call, TRBD2, goes unchecked for lack of DNA. The germline V gene has CDR1 MNHEY and CDR2 SVGEGT. This CDR3 region has 17 residues. The CDR3: CASSELGTPSPYNEQFF.

V gene TRBV15 combines with J gene TRBJ1-5; there is no DNA to check the TCRdb D call of TRBD1. The CDR3 has 14 amino acids. Germline lookup yields CDR1 LNHNV and CDR2 YYDKDF (reference sequence). CDR3 amino acids: CATGLQGSNQPQHF.

J is TRBJ2-3 and V is TRBV5-1; TCRdb outputs TRBD1, but without DNA this stays unchecked. The CDR3 length is 14 residues. CDR1 and CDR2 from the germline V gene are SGHRS and YFSETQ. The CDR3: CASSRGQGPDTQYF.

This rearrangement joins TRBV20-1 to TRBJ1-1; TCRdb's D call of TRBD1 is untestable without DNA. The CDR3 spans 13 residues. Germline values: CDR1 DFQATT, CDR2 SNEGSKA (reference sequence). The CDR3 protein is CSARPRGNTEAFF.

The genes are TRBV7-3 and TRBJ2-7; lacking DNA, the TRBD1 call made by TCRdb goes unchecked. Germline-derived CDR1 and CDR2 are SGHTA and FQGTGA. The CDR3 totals 13 residues. The CDR3 here is CASSYTQGYEQYF.

V is TRBV4-3 and J is TRBJ2-7; TCRdb's assignment of TRBD1 cannot be checked, as there is no DNA. CDR1 LGHNA and CDR2 YSLEER come from the germline V gene. The CDR3 is 15 amino acids. The CDR3 reads CASSQDSGAHYEQYF.

The chain has TRBV12-3 or TRBV12-4 and TRBJ1-2. The CDR3 extends over 12 amino acids. The CDR3 sequence: CASSLAQSRYTF.

The chain carries TRBV4-1 and TRBJ2-5. CDR1 is MGHRA and CDR2 is YSYEKL in the germline V gene. This CDR3 is built from 12 residues. The CDR3 loop is CASSQNRETQYF.

The chain employs TRBV9 and TRBJ2-7; TCRdb reports TRBD1, a call that lacks DNA to check it against. CDR1 and CDR2 (germline): SGDLS, YYNGEE. The CDR3 sequence is 18 residues long. The CDR3 protein is CASSVEREGQVLTYEQYF.

This sequence joins TRBV7-2 and TRBJ2-1; TCRdb names TRBD2, which stays unverified in the absence of DNA. Germline CDR1 reads SGHTA; CDR2 reads FQGNSA. This CDR3 is 14 amino acids long. The CDR3 protein is CASSSGTSRTTEFF. The full variable domain, with the rest looked up from reference TRBV7-2 and TRBJ2-1, is GAGVSQSPSNKVTEKGKDVELRCDPISGHTALYWYRQSLGQGLEFLIYFQGNSAPDKSGLPSDRFSAERTGGSVSTLTIQRTQQEDSAVYLCASSSGTSRTTEFFGPGTRLTVL.

The chain uses TRBV6-2 or TRBV6-3 and TRBJ1-5; TCRdb selects TRBD1, and the lack of DNA leaves this call unchecked. The CDR3 runs 15 residues. Germline V gene lookup returns CDR1 MNHEY and CDR2 SVGEGT. The CDR3 spells CASSYTGSSNQPQHF.

The CDR3 region is CSVGQGTGEGEQFF. The chain employs TRBV29-1 and TRBJ2-1; the TCRdb D gene call, TRBD1, has no DNA to confirm it. CDR3 size: 14 residues. The germline V gene has CDR1 SQVTM and CDR2 ANQGSEA.

The rearrangement joins TRBV7-9 to TRBJ2-5; with no DNA, the TCRdb D assignment of TRBD2 cannot be verified. In germline, CDR1 is SEHNR, CDR2 FQNEAQ (reference sequence). The CDR3 runs 14 residues. Here the CDR3 reads CASSSQRTQETQYF.